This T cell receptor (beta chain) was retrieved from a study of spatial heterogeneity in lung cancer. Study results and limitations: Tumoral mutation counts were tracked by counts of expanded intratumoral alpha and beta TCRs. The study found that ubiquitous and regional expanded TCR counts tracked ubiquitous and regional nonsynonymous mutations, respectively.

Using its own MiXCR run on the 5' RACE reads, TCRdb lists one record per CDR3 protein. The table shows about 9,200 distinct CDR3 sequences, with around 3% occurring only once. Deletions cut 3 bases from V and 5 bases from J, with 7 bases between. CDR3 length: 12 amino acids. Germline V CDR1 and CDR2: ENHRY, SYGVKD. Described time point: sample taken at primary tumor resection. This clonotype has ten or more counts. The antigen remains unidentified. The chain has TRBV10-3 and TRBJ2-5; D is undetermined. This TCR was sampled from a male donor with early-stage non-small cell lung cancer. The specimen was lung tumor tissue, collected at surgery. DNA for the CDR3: TGTGCCATCAGTGAACCAGCGGAGACCCAGTACTTC. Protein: CAISEPAETQYF.